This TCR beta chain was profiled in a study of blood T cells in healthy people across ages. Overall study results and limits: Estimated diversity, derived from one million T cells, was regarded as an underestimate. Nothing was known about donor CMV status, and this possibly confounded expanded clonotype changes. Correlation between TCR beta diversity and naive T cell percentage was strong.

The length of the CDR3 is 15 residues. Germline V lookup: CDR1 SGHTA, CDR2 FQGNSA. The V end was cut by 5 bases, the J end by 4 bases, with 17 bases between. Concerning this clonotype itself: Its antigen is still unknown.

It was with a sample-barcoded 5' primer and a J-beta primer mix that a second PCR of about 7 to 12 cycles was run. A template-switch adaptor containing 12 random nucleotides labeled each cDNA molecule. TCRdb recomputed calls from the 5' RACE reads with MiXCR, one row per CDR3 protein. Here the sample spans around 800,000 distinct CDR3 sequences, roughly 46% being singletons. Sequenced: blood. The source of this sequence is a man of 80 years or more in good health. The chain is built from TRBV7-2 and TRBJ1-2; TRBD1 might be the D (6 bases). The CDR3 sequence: CASSHVGGRVYGYTF. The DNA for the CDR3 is TGTGCCAGCAGCCACGTCGGGGGGCGGGTCTATGGCTACACCTTC.